The T cell receptor (beta chain) under discussion was sequenced for a study of OX40 agonist ivuxolimab in advanced cancers. On the study more broadly: At 0.01 to 10 mg/kg, ivuxolimab was administered intravenously to patients every 2 weeks. Mean age approximately 61 years, range 23 to 79; nearly 85% male.

Concerning this clone itself: Its antigen is undetermined.

Study observations and caveats: CD4+ and CD8+ blood T cells expanded clonally by week 6 at 0.1 to 3.0 mg/kg. CD8+ T cells showed, on average, more clonal expansion than CD4+ cells.

Measured with immunoSEQ multiplex PCR; TCRdb has only the in-frame clones, and not every one. The sample includes roughly 62,000 clones, 65% to 85% seen only once; the top ten take around 4.5%. The source was CD4+ or CD8+ T cells sorted from blood, collected in a trial of the OX40 agonist ivuxolimab. This sequence originates from an adult with an advanced solid tumor such as melanoma, head and neck, liver or kidney cancer.

In DNA form, the CDR3 reads TGCGCCAGCAGCCAAGATTCCGCGGGGGGGCTGGGAGAGACCCAGTACTTC. Protein product: CASSQDSAGGLGETQYF. V and J are TRBV4-1 and TRBJ2-5; 9 bases map to TRBD2. Germline CDR1 MGHRA, CDR2 YSYEKL. The CDR3 contains 17 residues. The trim removed 0 bases at V and 4 bases at J, leaving 9 bases unmatched.